These 10 T cell receptor beta chains were sequenced from one sample in a study of T cells in Graves' hyperthyroidism and ophthalmopathy (dated by TCRdb to the late 2010s). The library was obtained by multiplex PCR. This sample was sequenced with an Illumina HiSeq 2000. Amplification of TCR beta CDR3 regions was carried out from RNA transcripts. For the first round of RT-PCR on the TCR CDR3, the HTBI primer set was used together with the Qiagen OneStep RT-PCR kit. TCRdb handled the public reads itself, with Q25 trimming in fastp and clone calling in MiXCR, and kept productive beta chains. Each CDR3 protein gets just one entry, which takes the most common genes and DNA from the rows behind it. This sample holds 370,000 or so distinct CDR3 sequences; around a quarter were observed only once. The ten largest clonotypes hold 70% to 75% of the sample. Sample: blood. These receptors all come from a man aged 45-60 years with Graves' hyperthyroidism.

In its sample, this clonotype was seen a few times. V and J are TRBV5-5 and TRBJ1-5; tentatively, D is TRBD1 (5 bases). The CDR3 runs to 15 residues. Trimming removed 5 bases from V and 4 bases from J, with 16 bases in between. The germline V gene has CDR1 SGHKS and CDR2 YYEKEE (reference sequence). DNA for the CDR3: TGTGCCAGCAGTTACGCCCCGGGGGGAAATCAGCCCCAGCATTTT. Protein sequence: CASSYAPGGNQPQHF.

This clonotype was counted ten times or more. This chain joins TRBV2 and TRBJ2-7, with 8 bases matching TRBD2. The CDR3 sequence is 12 residues long. CDR1 and CDR2 from the germline V gene are SNHLY and FYNNEI. V was pared by 7 bases and J by 5 bases, with 4 bases of the junction left unmatched. In nucleotides, the CDR3 is TGTGCCAGCAAGCGGGAGAGACACGAGCAGTACTTC. Translated, it gives CASKRERHEQYF.

The chain carries TRBV6-1 and TRBJ2-7; D not certain. This CDR3 has 15 amino acids. Germline loops: CDR1 MNHNS, CDR2 SASEGT. The V gene lost 0 bases and the J gene lost 2 bases, with 11 bases spanning the gap. The CDR3 loop is CASSEAQNGPYEQYF. The CDR3 coding sequence is TGTGCCAGCAGTGAAGCGCAAAACGGGCCCTACGAGCAGTACTTC.

This clonotype appeared a few times. This chain connects TRBV20-1 to TRBJ2-7; weak D call: TRBD2 (6 bases). The V gene's germline CDR1 is DFQATT and CDR2 SNEGSKA (reference sequence). The CDR3 extends over 15 amino acids. Trimming shortened V by 4 bases and J by 3 bases, and 19 bases separated the two germline ends. In DNA form, the CDR3 reads TGCAGTGCTAAACAACATGGCGGGAAAATCTACGAGCAGTACTTC. This gives the protein CSAKQHGGKIYEQYF.

The gene calls are TRBV5-1 and TRBJ2-7, with TRBD2 as a possible D gene (6 bases). This CDR3 contains 14 residues. Germline assignment: CDR1 SGHRS and CDR2 YFSETQ. V shed 0 bases and J shed 6 bases, with 13 bases lying between them. This CDR3 reads CASSLEFRGGEQYF. The CDR3 coding sequence is TGCGCCAGCAGCTTGGAATTTCGGGGAGGCGAGCAGTACTTC.

This rearrangement joins TRBV28 to TRBJ2-1; 10 bases are shared with TRBD2. Looked up from germline, CDR1 is MDHEN and CDR2 is SYDVKM. V gave up 5 bases and J gave up 0 bases; unmatched junction bases: 10. CDR3 size: 18 residues. The CDR3 DNA reads TGTGCCAGCAGTGTCTCCCCACTAGCGGGATACTCCTACAATGAGCAGTTCTTC. Residues: CASSVSPLAGYSYNEQFF.

This clonotype was counted at least ten times. This CDR3 reads CSVFVVEAFF. DNA for the CDR3: TGCAGCGTTTTCGTGGTTGAAGCTTTCTTT. This chain connects TRBV29-1 to TRBJ1-1; D is unresolved. Germline V CDR1 and CDR2: SQVTM, ANQGSEA. The CDR3 contains 10 residues. The V end lost 5 bases, the J end lost 7 bases, and 8 bases lay between the germline ends. Complete variable domain (other parts from reference TRBV29-1 and TRBJ1-1): SAVISQKPSRDICQRGTSLTIQCQVDSQVTMMFWYRQQPGQSLTLIATANQGSEATYESGFVIDKFPISRPNLTFSTLTVSNMSPEDSSIYLCSVFVVEAFFGQGTRLTVV.

The gene calls are TRBV6-1 and TRBJ2-2; D uncertain. Germline V gives CDR1 MNHNS, CDR2 SASEGT. The CDR3 has 15 amino acids. Trimming removed 4 bases at V and 0 bases at J, with 9 bases between. CDR3 amino acids: CASSVFHTNTGELFF. CDR3 DNA: TGTGCCAGCAGTGTTTTCCACACGAACACCGGGGAGCTGTTTTTT.

The sample holds a few counts of this clonotype. The rearrangement links TRBV10-3 to TRBJ2-3; 10 bases agree with TRBD1. Per the germline V gene, CDR1 is ENHRY and CDR2 is SYGVKD. This CDR3 comprises 14 residues. V shed 4 bases and J 3 bases; nucleotides not matched to a gene: 1. CDR3 DNA sequence: TGTGCCATCAGTGCGGGACAGGGGACAGATACGCAGTATTTT. This translates into CAISAGQGTDTQYF.

The genes are TRBV13 and TRBJ2-7; D tentatively reads TRBD1 or TRBD2 (5 bases each). The ends were cut back, 7 bases at V and 5 bases at J, with 9 bases in the middle. The CDR3 consists of 11 residues. The germline gives CDR1 PRHDT, CDR2 FYEKMQ (reference sequence). Here the CDR3 reads CASIGGNEQYF. In DNA, the CDR3 is TGTGCCAGCATTGGGGGAAACGAGCAGTACTTC.